This entry lists 14 T cell receptor beta chains sequenced from one sample in a study of blood T cell repertoires in COVID-19. Using immunoSEQ multiplex PCR, the repertoire was profiled, and TCRdb retains in-frame clones only, with some absent. The sample has about 190,000 clones, more than 60% seen once; the top ten hold roughly an eighth. Material for sequencing was peripheral blood. The receptors here all came from a woman aged 50 to 60 with acute or convalescent COVID-19.

The chain employs TRBV7-2 and TRBJ2-7, with TRBD2 matching over 8 bases. J gave up 3 bases and V 5 bases, and 9 bases lay outside the gene matches. Germline loops: CDR1 SGHTA, CDR2 FQGNSA. The CDR3 length is 15 residues. The CDR3, as DNA: TGTGCCAGCAGCGTCCGTGGCGGGGGGAGCTACGAGCAGTACTTC. This codes for CASSVRGGGSYEQYF.

V usage is TRBV6-5 and J usage is TRBJ1-3, with 7 positions matching TRBD1. The trim removed 6 bases at V and 4 bases at J, leaving 6 bases unmatched. The CDR3 has 14 residues. Germline V gives CDR1 MNHEY, CDR2 SVGAGI. CDR3 in amino acids: CASSNTGQGNTIYF. CDR3 bases: TGTGCCAGCAGCAACACGGGACAGGGAAACACCATATATTTT.

This clone was observed a handful of times. The chain has TRBV7-2 and TRBJ2-7; 12 nucleotides match TRBD1. Germline V CDR1 and CDR2: SGHTA, FQGNSA. J was trimmed by 4 bases and V by 5 bases; bases with no gene match: 6. This CDR3 has 15 amino acids. The CDR3 sequence: CASSVGGQGAYEQYF. The CDR3 DNA reads TGTGCCAGCAGCGTGGGGGGACAGGGGGCTTACGAGCAGTACTTC.

V and J are TRBV25-1 and TRBJ2-3; 9 positions match TRBD2. With 2 bases clipped from V and 2 bases from J, the junction kept 11 bases outside the gene matches. The CDR3 runs 18 residues. Looked up from germline, CDR1 is MGHDK and CDR2 is SYGVNS. This chain's CDR3 is CASSEASGAPLPTDTQYF. CDR3 DNA: TGTGCCAGCAGTGAAGCTAGCGGGGCTCCCCTTCCCACAGATACGCAGTATTTT. Together with reference TRBV25-1 and TRBJ2-3, the CDR3 gives the full variable domain: EADIYQTPRYLVIGTGKKITLECSQTMGHDKMYWYQQDPGMELHLIHYSYGVNSTEKGDLSSESTVSRIRTEHFPLTLESARPSHTSQYLCASSEASGAPLPTDTQYFGPGTRLTVL.

The sample holds one count of this clone. This chain connects TRBV5-1 to TRBJ1-3; unclear D gene. Germline V gives CDR1 SGHRS, CDR2 YFSETQ. The germline V and J ends were trimmed by 3 bases and 5 bases, with 12 bases remaining between them. The CDR3 is 14 residues long. The CDR3 region is CASSWEPRRNTIYF. The CDR3 coding sequence is TGCGCCAGCAGCTGGGAGCCTCGGAGAAACACCATATATTTT.

V gene TRBV7-2 combines with J gene TRBJ2-2; 7 bases agree with TRBD2. J was trimmed by 0 bases and V by 2 bases; bases with no gene match: 3. The CDR3 is 16 residues long. Germline V gives CDR1 SGHTA, CDR2 FQGNSA. In nucleotides, the CDR3 is TGTGCCAGCAGCTTAAGGAGCGGGGCGAACACCGGGGAGCTGTTTTTT. It specifies CASSLRSGANTGELFF.

The chain carries TRBV5-4 and TRBJ2-7; TRBD2 matches 7 bases. The CDR3 sequence is 15 residues long. V lost 0 bases to trimming and J lost 7 bases; unmatched junction nucleotides: 10. The germline CDR1 and CDR2 sequences are SGHNT and YYREEE (reference sequence). In DNA form, the CDR3 reads TGTGCCAGCAGCTTGGGGATGACTAGCCCGAGAGAGCAGTACTTC. Translation gives CASSLGMTSPREQYF. The full variable domain, completed using reference TRBV5-4 and TRBJ2-7, is ETGVTQSPTHLIKTRGQQVTLRCSSQSGHNTVSWYQQALGQGPQFIFQYYREEENGRGNFPPRFSGLQFPNYSSELNVNALELDDSALYLCASSLGMTSPREQYFGPGTRLTVT.

This sequence joins TRBV30 and TRBJ1-1; D is unclear. The germline gives CDR1 GTSNPN, CDR2 SVGIG (reference sequence). The length of the CDR3 is 15 residues. Trimming left V 4 bases short and J 4 bases short, with 19 bases between. The CDR3 coding sequence is TGTGCCTGGACCCCGAGGGCAGGCGCGGCCACTGAAGCTTTCTTT. Translation gives CAWTPRAGAATEAFF.

The chain couples TRBV6-2 or TRBV6-3 to TRBJ2-1, with D possibly matching TRBD2 (6 bases). Germline V gene sequence: CDR1 MNHEY, CDR2 SVGEGT. Trimming shortened V by 0 bases and J by 3 bases, and 12 bases separated the two germline ends. CDR3 length equals 16 residues. CDR3 amino acids: CASSYSTGGLYNEQFF. In DNA, the CDR3 is TGTGCCAGCAGTTACTCGACCGGGGGACTCTACAATGAGCAGTTCTTC.

The CDR3 sequence: CAWSLGGHSNQPQHF. The CDR3, as DNA: TGTGCCTGGAGCCTGGGGGGGCATAGCAATCAGCCCCAGCATTTT. The chain employs TRBV30 and TRBJ1-5, with D possibly TRBD1 on 6 matching bases. Trimming removed 3 bases at V and 0 bases at J, with 12 bases between. Germline CDR1 reads GTSNPN; CDR2 reads SVGIG (reference sequence). This CDR3 comprises 15 residues. The whole variable domain, remainder taken from reference TRBV30 and TRBJ1-5, is SQTIHQWPATLVQPVGSPLSLECTVEGTSNPNLYWYRQAAGRGLQLLFYSVGIGQISSEVPQNLSASRPQDRQFILSSKKLLLSDSGFYLCAWSLGGHSNQPQHFGDGTRLSIL.

This rearrangement joins TRBV6-2 or TRBV6-3 to TRBJ2-4; 9 bases match TRBD1. With V trimmed by 6 bases and J by 4 bases, 10 bases remained unmatched. CDR1 MNHEY and CDR2 SVGEGT come from the germline V gene. The CDR3 is 16 residues long. The chain's CDR3 is CASSPAGTGFKNIQYF. DNA of the CDR3: TGTGCCAGCAGCCCAGCCGGGACAGGGTTTAAAAACATTCAGTACTTC.

The rearrangement uses TRBV20-1 and TRBJ1-5; 7 positions agree with TRBD1. Germline lookup yields CDR1 DFQATT and CDR2 SNEGSKA (reference sequence). Trimming cost V 6 bases and J 8 bases; bases outside gene matches: 4. CDR3 size: 11 residues. The CDR3 sequence is CSAGTAKPQHF. The CDR3 region has the DNA TGCAGTGCGGGGACAGCGAAGCCCCAGCATTTT.

The rearrangement uses TRBV11-3 and TRBJ2-5; 11 bases are a match to TRBD1. This CDR3 has 17 amino acids. V trimming: 1 base; J trimming: 2 bases; junction bases outside the gene matches: 6. Germline V gene lookup returns CDR1 SGHNT and CDR2 YENEEA. Here the CDR3 reads CASSLGAGTGGQETQYF. The DNA for the CDR3 is TGTGCCAGCAGCTTAGGGGCCGGGACAGGGGGGCAAGAGACCCAGTACTTC.

The CDR3 sequence is CASSLGQGREQYF. CDR3 coding DNA: TGTGCCAGCAGCCTCGGACAGGGCCGAGAGCAGTACTTC. The chain employs TRBV3-1 (or the pseudogene TRBV3-2) and TRBJ2-7; 8 bases map to TRBD1. The CDR3 has 13 residues. Germline values: CDR1 LGHDT, CDR2 YNNKEL (reference sequence). V shed 4 bases, J shed 7 bases, and the junction held 6 bases outside the gene matches.